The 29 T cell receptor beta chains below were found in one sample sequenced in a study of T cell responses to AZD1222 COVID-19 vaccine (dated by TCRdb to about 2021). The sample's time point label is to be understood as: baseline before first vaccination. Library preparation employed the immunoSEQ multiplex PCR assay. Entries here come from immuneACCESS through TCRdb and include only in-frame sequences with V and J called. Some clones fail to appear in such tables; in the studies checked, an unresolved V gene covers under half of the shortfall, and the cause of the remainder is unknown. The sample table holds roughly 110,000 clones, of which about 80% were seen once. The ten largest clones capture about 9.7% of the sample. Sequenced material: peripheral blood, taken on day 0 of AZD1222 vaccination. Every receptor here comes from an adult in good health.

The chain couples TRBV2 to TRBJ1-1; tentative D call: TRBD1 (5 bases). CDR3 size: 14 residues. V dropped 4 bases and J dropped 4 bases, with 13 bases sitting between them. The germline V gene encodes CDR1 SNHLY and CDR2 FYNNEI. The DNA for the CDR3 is TGTGCCAGCAGTGCGAGAGGGGAGGGCACTGAAGCTTTCTTT. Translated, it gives CASSARGEGTEAFF.

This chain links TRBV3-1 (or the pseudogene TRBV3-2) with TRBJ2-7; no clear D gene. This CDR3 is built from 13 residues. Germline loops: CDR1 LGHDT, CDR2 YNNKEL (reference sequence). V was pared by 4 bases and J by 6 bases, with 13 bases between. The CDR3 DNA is TGTGCCAGCAGCCCAGATATTTTCAGCGAGCAGTACTTC. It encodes CASSPDIFSEQYF.

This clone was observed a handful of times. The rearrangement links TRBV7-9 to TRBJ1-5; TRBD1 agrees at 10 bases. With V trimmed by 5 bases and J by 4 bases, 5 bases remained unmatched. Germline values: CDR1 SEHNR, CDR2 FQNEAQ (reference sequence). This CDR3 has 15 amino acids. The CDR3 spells CASSLGTGENQPQHF. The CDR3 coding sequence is TGTGCCAGCAGCCTCGGGACAGGGGAAAATCAGCCCCAGCATTTT.

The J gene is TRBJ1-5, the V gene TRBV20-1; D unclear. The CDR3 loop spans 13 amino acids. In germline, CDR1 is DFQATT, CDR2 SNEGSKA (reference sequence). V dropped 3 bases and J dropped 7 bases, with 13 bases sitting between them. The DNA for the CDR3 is TGCAGTGCTAGTAGGCCCGACGGGCAGCCCCAGCATTTT. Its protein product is CSASRPDGQPQHF.

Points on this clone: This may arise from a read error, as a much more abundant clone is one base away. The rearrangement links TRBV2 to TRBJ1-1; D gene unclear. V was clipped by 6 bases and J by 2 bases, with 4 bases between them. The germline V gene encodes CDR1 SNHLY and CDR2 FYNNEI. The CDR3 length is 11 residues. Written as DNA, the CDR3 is TGTGCCAGCAGGGGTAACACTGAAGCTTTCTTT. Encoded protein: CASRGNTEAFF.

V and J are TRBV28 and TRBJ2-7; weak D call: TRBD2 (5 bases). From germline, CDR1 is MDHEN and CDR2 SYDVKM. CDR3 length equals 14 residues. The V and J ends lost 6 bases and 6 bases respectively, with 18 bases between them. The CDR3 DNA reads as TGTGCCAGCAGGTTTAACGGGGTATTCCCCGAGCAGTACTTC. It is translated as CASRFNGVFPEQYF.

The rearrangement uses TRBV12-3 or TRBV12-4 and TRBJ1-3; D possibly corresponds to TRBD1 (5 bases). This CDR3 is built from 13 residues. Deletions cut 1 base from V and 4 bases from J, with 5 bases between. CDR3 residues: CASSLDRGNTIYF. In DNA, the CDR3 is TGTGCCAGCAGTTTAGACAGGGGAAACACCATATATTTT.

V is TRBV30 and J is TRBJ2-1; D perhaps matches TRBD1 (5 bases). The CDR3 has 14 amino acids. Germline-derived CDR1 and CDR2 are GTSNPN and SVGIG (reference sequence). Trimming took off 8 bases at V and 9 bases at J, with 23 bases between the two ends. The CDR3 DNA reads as TGTGCCACACAACCCAGGGATCTCTCCCGTGAGCAGTTCTTC. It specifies CATQPRDLSREQFF.

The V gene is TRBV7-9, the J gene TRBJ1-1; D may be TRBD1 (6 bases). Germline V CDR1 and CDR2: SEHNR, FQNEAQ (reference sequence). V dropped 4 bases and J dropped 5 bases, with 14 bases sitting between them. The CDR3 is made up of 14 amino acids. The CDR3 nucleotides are TGTGCCAGCAGCTCGGGGACAAAAGGGACTGAAGCTTTCTTT. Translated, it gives CASSSGTKGTEAFF.

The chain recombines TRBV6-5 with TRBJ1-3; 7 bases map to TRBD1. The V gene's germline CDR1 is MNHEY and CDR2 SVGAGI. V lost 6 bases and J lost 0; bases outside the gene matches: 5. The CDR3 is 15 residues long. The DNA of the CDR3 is TGTGCCAGCAGCCAGGGACAGCTCTCTGGAAACACCATATATTTT. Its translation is CASSQGQLSGNTIYF.

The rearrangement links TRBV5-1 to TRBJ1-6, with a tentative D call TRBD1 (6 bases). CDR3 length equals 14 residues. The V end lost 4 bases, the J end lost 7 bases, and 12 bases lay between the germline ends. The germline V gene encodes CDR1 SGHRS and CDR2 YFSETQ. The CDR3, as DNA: TGCGCCAGCAGCAGGGACATCGGGAATTCACCCCTCCACTTT. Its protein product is CASSRDIGNSPLHF.

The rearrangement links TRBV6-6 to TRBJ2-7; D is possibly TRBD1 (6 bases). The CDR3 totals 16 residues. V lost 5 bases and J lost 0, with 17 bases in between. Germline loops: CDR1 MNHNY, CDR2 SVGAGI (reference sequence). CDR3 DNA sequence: TGTGCCAGCAGTCGAGTTGGACAGCTGAGCTCCTACGAGCAGTACTTC. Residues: CASSRVGQLSSYEQYF.

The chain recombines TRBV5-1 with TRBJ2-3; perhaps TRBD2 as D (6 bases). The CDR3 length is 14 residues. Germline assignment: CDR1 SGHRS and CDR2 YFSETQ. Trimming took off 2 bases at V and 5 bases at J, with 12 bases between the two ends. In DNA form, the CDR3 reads TGCGCCAGCAGCTTAGGGACTGGCGTAGATACGCAGTATTTT. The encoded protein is CASSLGTGVDTQYF.

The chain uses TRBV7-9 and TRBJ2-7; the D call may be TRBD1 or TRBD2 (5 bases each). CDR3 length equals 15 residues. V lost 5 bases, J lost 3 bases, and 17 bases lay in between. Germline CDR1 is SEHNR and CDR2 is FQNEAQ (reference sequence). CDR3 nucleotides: TGTGCCAGCAGCGTAAATGGGGGAGATGGCTACGAGCAGTACTTC. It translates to CASSVNGGDGYEQYF. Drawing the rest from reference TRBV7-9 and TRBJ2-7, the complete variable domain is DTGVSQNPRHKITKRGQNVTFRCDPISEHNRLYWYRQTLGQGPEFLTYFQNEAQLEKSRLLSDRFSAERPKGSFSTLEIQRTEQGDSAMYLCASSVNGGDGYEQYFGPGTRLTVT.

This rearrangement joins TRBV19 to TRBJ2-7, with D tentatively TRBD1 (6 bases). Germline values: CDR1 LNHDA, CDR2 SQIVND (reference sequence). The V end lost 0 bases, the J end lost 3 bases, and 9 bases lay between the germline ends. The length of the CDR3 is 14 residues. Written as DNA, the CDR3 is TGTGCCAGTAGTATAGACAGGGGAAACTACGAGCAGTACTTC. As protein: CASSIDRGNYEQYF.

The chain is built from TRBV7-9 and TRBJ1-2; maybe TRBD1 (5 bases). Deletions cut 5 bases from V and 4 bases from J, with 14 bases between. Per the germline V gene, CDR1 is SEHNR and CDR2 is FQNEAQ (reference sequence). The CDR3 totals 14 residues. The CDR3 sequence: CASSPGSRVYGYTF. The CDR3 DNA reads TGTGCCAGCAGCCCAGGGTCCAGGGTCTATGGCTACACCTTC.

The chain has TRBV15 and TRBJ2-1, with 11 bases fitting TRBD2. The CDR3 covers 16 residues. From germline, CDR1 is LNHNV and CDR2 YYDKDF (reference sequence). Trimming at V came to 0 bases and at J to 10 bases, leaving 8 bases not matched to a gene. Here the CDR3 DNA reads TGTGCCACCAGCAGAGAAGGGACTAGCGGAGGCGGGGAGCAGTTCTTC. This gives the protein CATSREGTSGGGEQFF.

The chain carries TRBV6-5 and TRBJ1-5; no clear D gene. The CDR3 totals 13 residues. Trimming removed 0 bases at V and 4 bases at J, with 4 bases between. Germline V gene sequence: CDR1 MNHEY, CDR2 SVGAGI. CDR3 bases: TGTGCCAGCAGTTACTCGGAGAATCAGCCCCAGCATTTT. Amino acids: CASSYSENQPQHF.

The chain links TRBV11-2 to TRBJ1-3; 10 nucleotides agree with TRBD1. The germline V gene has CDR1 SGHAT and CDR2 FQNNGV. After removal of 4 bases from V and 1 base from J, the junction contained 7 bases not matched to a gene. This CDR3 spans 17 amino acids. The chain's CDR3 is CASSSWTGGTSGNTIYF. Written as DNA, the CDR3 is TGTGCCAGCAGCTCGTGGACAGGGGGAACATCTGGAAACACCATATATTTT.

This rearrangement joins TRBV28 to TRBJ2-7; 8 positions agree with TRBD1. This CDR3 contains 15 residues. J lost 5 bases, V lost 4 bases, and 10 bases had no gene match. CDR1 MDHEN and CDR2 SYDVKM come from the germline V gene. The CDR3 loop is CASSSFGTGRDEQYF. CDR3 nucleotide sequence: TGTGCCAGCAGTTCCTTCGGGACAGGCCGCGACGAGCAGTACTTC.

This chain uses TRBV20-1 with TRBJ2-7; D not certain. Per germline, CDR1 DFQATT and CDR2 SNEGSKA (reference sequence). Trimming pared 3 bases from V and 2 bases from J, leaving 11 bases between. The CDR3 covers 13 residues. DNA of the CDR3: TGCAGTGCTAGTAGAGGTGTCGCCTACGAGCAGTACTTC. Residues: CSASRGVAYEQYF.

CDR3 sequence: CASSQVPGQGNSPLHF. DNA of the CDR3: TGTGCCAGCAGCCAAGTCCCGGGACAGGGGAATTCACCCCTCCACTTT. This chain uses TRBV4-2 with TRBJ1-6, with 10 bases aligning to TRBD1. V lost 1 base, J lost 7 bases, and 4 bases stayed unmatched. The CDR3 is 16 residues long. Germline CDR1 reads LGHNA; CDR2 reads YNFKEQ.

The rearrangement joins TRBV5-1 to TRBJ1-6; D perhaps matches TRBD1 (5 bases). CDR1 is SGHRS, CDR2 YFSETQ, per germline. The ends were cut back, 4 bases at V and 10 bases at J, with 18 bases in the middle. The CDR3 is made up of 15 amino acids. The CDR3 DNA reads TGCGCCAGCAGCCCGGGGAGGGGCTCGGGATCACCCCTCCACTTT. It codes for CASSPGRGSGSPLHF.

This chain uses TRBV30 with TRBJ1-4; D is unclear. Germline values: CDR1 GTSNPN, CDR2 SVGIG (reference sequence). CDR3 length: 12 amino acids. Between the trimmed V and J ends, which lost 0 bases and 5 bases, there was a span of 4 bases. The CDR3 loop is CAWSVENEKLFF. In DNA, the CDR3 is TGTGCCTGGAGTGTCGAGAATGAAAAACTGTTTTTT.

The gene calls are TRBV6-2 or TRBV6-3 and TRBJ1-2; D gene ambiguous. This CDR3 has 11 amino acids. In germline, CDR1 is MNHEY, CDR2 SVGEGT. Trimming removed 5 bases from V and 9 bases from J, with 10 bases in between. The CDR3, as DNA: TGTGCCAGCAGTGTCCAGAGGAGCTACACCTTC. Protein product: CASSVQRSYTF.

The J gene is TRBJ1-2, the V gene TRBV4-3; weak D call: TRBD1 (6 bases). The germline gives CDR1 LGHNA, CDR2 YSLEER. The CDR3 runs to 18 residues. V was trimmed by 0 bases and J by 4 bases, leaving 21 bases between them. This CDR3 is CASSQDRSRQEPLYGYTF. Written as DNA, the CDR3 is TGCGCCAGCAGCCAAGATAGGAGTAGACAGGAGCCACTCTATGGCTACACCTTC.

The DNA of the CDR3 is TGTGCCTGGAGTAAACAGGGAGGAAACACCATATATTTT. Translating it yields CAWSKQGGNTIYF. The V gene is TRBV30, the J gene TRBJ1-3; D is possibly TRBD1 (6 bases). Germline CDR1 is GTSNPN and CDR2 is SVGIG (reference sequence). V gave up 2 bases and J gave up 4 bases, with 9 bases separating them. The CDR3 is made up of 13 amino acids.

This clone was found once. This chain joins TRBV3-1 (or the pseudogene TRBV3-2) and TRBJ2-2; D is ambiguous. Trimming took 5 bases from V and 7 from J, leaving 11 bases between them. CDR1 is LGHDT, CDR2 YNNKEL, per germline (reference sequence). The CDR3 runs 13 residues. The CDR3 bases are TGTGCCAGCAGCTTACAGCGCCTCGGGGAGCTGTTTTTT. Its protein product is CASSLQRLGELFF.

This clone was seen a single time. The CDR3 DNA sequence: TGTGCCAGCAGTACAGGTGGTAACTATGGCTACACCTTC. Protein product: CASSTGGNYGYTF. V and J are TRBV2 and TRBJ1-2; TRBD1 is a possible D gene (5 bases). The CDR3 consists of 13 residues. Germline CDR1 and CDR2: SNHLY and FYNNEI. The germline V and J ends were trimmed by 5 bases and 1 base, with 8 bases remaining between them.